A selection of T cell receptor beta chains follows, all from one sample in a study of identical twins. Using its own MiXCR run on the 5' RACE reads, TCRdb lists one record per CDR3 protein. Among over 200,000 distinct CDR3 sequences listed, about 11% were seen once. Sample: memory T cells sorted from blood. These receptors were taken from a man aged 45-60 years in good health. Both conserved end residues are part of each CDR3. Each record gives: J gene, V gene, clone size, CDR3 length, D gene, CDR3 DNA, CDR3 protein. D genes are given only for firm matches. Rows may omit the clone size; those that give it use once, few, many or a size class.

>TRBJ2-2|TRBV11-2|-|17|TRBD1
TGTGCCAGCAGCTTAAGGATCGACAGGGGGCCGACCGGGGAGCTGTTTTTT
CASSLRIDRGPTGELFF
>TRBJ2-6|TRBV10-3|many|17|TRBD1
TGTGCCATCAGTGGGGGACAGGGACCATCTGGGGCCAACGTCCTGACTTTC
CAISGGQGPSGANVLTF
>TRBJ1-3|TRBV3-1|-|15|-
TGTGCCAGCAGCCAAAGCCCGAGCTCTGGAAACACCATGTATTTT
CASSQSPSSGNTMYF
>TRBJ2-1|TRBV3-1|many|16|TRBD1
TGTGCCAGCAGCCAAGATTGGACAGGGTATGGCAATGAGCAGTTCTTC
CASSQDWTGYGNEQFF
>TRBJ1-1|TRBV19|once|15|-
TGTGCCAGTAGTAGGGGCGGCAGATGGAACACTGAAGCTTTCTTT
CASSRGGRWNTEAFF
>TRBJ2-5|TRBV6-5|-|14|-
TGTGCCAGCAGTTACAGTGTCGTCGCGGAGACCCAGTACTTC
CASSYSVVAETQYF
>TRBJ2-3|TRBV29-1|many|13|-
TGCAGCGTTGGAGGGGCGCCGGCAGATACGCAGTATTTT
CSVGGAPADTQYF
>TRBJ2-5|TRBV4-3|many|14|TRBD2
TGCGCCAGCAGCCTCAGCGGGAGTCACGAGACCCAGTACTTC
CASSLSGSHETQYF
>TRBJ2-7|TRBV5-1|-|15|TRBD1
TGCGCCAGCAGCTTGACGGCAGGGGGCTCCTACGAGCAGTACTTC
CASSLTAGGSYEQYF
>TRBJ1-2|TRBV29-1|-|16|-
TGCAGCGTTGTTGGTTGGGTAGGGGCTAGGGACTATGGCTACACCTTC
CSVVGWVGARDYGYTF
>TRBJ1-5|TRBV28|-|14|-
TGTGCCAGCAGTTTCAACAGTTGGGATCAGCCCCAGCATTTT
CASSFNSWDQPQHF
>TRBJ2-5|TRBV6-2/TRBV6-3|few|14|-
TGTGCCAGCAATAACGGGGCAGGGCAAGAGACCCAGTACTTC
CASNNGAGQETQYF
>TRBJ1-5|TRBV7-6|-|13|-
TGTGCCAGCAGCTCCTTTTACGATCAGCCCCAGCATTTT
CASSSFYDQPQHF
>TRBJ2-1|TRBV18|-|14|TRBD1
TGTGCCAGCTCACCCAGGACAGGGATGAATGAGCAGTTCTTC
CASSPRTGMNEQFF
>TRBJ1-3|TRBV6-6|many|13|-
TGTGCCAGCAGCCGGGGTGGTGGAAACACCATATATTTT
CASSRGGGNTIYF
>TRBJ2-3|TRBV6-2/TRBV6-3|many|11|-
TGTGCCAGCAGTTTAAGAGATACGCAGTATTTT
CASSLRDTQYF
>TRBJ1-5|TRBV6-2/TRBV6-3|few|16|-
TGTGCCAGCAGTTACTCCGGGACGGGGAGCAATCAGCCCCAGCATTTT
CASSYSGTGSNQPQHF
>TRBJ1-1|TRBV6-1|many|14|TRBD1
TGTGCCAGCAGTGGACAGGGCGATCACACTGAAGCTTTCTTT
CASSGQGDHTEAFF
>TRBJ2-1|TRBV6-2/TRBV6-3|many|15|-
TGTGCCAGCAGTTGGATCGGCTTGACATACAATGAGCAGTTCTTC
CASSWIGLTYNEQFF
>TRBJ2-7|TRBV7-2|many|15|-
TGTGCCAGCAGGGCTCAGGGAATCGGGCGCTACGAGCAGTACTTC
CASRAQGIGRYEQYF
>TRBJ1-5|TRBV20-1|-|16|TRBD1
TGCAGTGCTACCGAGAGACCGGGACAGGGCAATCAGCCCCAGCATTTT
CSATERPGQGNQPQHF
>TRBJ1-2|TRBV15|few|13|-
TGTGCCACCAGCCACGACAGGCTCGGTGGCTACACCTTC
CATSHDRLGGYTF
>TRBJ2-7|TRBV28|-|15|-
TGTGCCAGCAGTTCCCAGGGACTGGGGACCTACGAGCAGTACTTC
CASSSQGLGTYEQYF
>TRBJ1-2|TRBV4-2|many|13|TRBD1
TGTGCCAGCAGCCAAGAGACAGGGTATGGCTACACCTTC
CASSQETGYGYTF
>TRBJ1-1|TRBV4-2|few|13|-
TGTGCCAGCAAAACAGGGTCGAACACTGAAGCTTTCTTT
CASKTGSNTEAFF
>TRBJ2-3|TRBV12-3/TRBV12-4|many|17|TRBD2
TGTGCCAGCAGTTTGCTGATTAGCGGGAGGCCGACAGATACGCAGTATTTT
CASSLLISGRPTDTQYF
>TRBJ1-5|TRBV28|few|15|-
TGTGCCAGCAGTCCTTGGGGGAGTAGCAATCAGCCCCAGCATTTT
CASSPWGSSNQPQHF
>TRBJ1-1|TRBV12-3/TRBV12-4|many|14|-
TGTGCCAGCAGGACGACAGGCCAGAACACTGAAGCTTTCTTT
CASRTTGQNTEAFF
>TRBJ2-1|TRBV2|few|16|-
TGTGCCAGCAGGGACTCGCCTTCTGGCTCCTACAATGAGCAGTTCTTC
CASRDSPSGSYNEQFF
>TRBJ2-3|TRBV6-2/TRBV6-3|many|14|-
TGTGCCAGCAGTACCTTCATAACCGGCGATACGCAGTATTTT
CASSTFITGDTQYF
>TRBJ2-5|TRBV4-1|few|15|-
TGCGCCAGCAGCCAAGCTACGGGGGACCAAGAGACCCAGTACTTC
CASSQATGDQETQYF
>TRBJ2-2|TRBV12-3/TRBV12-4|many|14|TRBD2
TGTGCCAGCAGCACTAGCGCCAACACCGGGGAGCTGTTTTTT
CASSTSANTGELFF
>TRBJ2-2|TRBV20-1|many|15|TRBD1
TGCAGTGCAAGAACAGGGGGCGCGGGCACCGGGGAGCTGTTTTTT
CSARTGGAGTGELFF
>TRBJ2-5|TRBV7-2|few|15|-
TGTGCCAGCAGCCCCCAGCCGGTAGCCCTAGAGACCCAGTACTTC
CASSPQPVALETQYF
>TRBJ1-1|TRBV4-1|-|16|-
TGCGCCAGCAGCCAAGATCTCGGCAGACTGAACACTGAAGCTTTCTTT
CASSQDLGRLNTEAFF
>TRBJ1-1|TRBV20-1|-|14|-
TGCAGTGCTAGAGATGGGGGCGGTGGCACTGAAGCTTTCTTT
CSARDGGGGTEAFF
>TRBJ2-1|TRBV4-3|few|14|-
TGCGCCAGCAGCCAAGTGGGCTTGTACAATGAGCAGTTCTTC
CASSQVGLYNEQFF
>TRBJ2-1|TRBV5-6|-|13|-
TGTGCCAGCAGCGCGGCCCTTTTTGGGGAGCAGTTCTTC
CASSAALFGEQFF
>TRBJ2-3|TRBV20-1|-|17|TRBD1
TGCAGTGCTAGAGATCCCTGGGACAGGGGGGGCACAGATACGCAGTATTTT
CSARDPWDRGGTDTQYF
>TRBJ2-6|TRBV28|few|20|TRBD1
TGTGCCAGCAGTAACCGGGACAGGGGGAAGCTGAGCTCTGGGGCCAACGTCCTGACTTTC
CASSNRDRGKLSSGANVLTF
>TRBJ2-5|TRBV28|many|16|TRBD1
TGTGCCAGCAGTCTTGGACAGGGTCTCGAGCAAGAGACCCAGTACTTC
CASSLGQGLEQETQYF